This T cell receptor (beta chain) was obtained from a study of regulatory T cells in long-lasting Graves disease. Noted time point: persistent/refractory GD, antithyroid drugs over 5 years with positive TRAb. From RNA extracted from PBMCs, the TCR library was made. With iRepertoire HTBI primers and Arm-PCR of CDR3 regions, TCR beta libraries were built. Original data processing: The study identified 60 to 65 TRBV and approximately 13 TRBJ segments across samples. Via MiXCR, TCRdb re-called the multiplex PCR reads, giving one row per CDR3 protein. The V and J calls and clone size are TCRdb's, not the authors'. The sample shows about 400,000 distinct CDR3 sequences, 20% of them seen only once. Findings of the study overall: TCR diversity was lower in persistent than newly diagnosed Graves' disease. Persistent patients shared more public clonotypes (approximately 2,700) than newly diagnosed patients (over 900).

Concerning this clonotype: No antigen is known for it.

The germline gives CDR1 MNHEY, CDR2 SVGEGT. The CDR3 is made up of 13 amino acids. Trimming cost V 0 bases and J 6 bases, with 6 bases left between them. The chain recombines TRBV6-2 or TRBV6-3 with TRBJ1-5, with D uncertain. The sequenced sample was peripheral blood mononuclear cells (PBMCs), obtained when the disease was refractory, from a patient treated with antithyroid drugs. The sequence came from a female donor with Graves disease. DNA of the CDR3: TGTGCCAGCAGTTACTCAATGAGTCAGCCCCAGCATTTT. This encodes CASSYSMSQPQHF.